Listed here is a single TCR beta chain. No antigen is known for it. The V end was cut by 5 bases, the J end by 0 bases, with 11 bases between. The CDR3 sequence is 15 residues long. Per the germline V gene, CDR1 is SGHNT and CDR2 is YENEEA. These data are taken from a study of chemoradiotherapy in HPV16-positive cancers. Study findings and constraints: During treatment, candidate HPV-specific clones and E7-related motifs expanded in tumor. HPV-responsive T-cell expansion during chemoradiotherapy was linked to improved recurrence-free survival in HPV16-positive patients.

Repertoires were sampled repeatedly during chemoradiotherapy. TCRdb's copy holds only in-frame clones and misses some; the assay was immunoSEQ multiplex PCR. The repertoire holds 7,700 or so clones, with around 70% as singletons. This chain links TRBV11-3 with TRBJ2-1, with D perhaps matching TRBD1 or TRBD2 (5 bases each). Sampling was carried out from a patient who underwent chemoradiotherapy. The clonotype originates from a human donor with HPV-associated anogenital cancer. The CDR3 DNA sequence: TGTGCCAGCAGCCCCCGTGGGACCTCCTACAATGAGCAGTTCTTC. Protein: CASSPRGTSYNEQFF.